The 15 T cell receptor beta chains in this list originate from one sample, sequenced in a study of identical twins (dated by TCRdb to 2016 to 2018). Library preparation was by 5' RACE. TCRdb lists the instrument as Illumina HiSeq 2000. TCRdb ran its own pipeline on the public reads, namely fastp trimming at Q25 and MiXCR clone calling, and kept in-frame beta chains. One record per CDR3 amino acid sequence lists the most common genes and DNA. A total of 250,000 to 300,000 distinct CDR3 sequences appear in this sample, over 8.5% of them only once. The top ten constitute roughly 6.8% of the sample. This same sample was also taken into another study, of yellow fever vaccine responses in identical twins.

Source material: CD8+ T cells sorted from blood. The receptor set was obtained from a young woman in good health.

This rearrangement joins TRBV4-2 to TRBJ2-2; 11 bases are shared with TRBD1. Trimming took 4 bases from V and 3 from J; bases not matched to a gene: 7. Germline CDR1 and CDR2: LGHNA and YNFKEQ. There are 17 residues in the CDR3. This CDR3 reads CASSPQGQGAYTGELFF. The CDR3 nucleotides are TGTGCCAGCAGCCCTCAAGGACAGGGGGCTTACACCGGGGAGCTGTTTTTT.

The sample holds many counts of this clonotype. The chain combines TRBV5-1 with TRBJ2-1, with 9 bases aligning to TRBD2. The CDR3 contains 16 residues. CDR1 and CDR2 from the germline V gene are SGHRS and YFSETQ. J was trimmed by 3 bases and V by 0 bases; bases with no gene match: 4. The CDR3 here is CASSLASSGVYNEQFF. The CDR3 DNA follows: TGCGCCAGCAGCTTGGCGTCTAGCGGGGTCTACAATGAGCAGTTCTTC.

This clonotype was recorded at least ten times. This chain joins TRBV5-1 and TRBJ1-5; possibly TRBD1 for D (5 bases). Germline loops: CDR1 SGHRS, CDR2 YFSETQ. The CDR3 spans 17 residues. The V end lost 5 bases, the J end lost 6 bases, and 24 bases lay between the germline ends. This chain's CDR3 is CASSDWGAPGLGQPQHF. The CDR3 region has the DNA TGCGCCAGCAGTGATTGGGGCGCGCCAGGGCTAGGTCAGCCCCAGCATTTT.

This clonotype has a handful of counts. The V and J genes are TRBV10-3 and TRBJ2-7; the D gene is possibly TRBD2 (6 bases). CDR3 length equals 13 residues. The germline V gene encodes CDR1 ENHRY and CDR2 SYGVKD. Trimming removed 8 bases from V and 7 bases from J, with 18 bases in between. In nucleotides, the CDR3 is TGTGCCATCGGCGGGTTAACGGCGGGGGAGCAGTACTTC. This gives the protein CAIGGLTAGEQYF.

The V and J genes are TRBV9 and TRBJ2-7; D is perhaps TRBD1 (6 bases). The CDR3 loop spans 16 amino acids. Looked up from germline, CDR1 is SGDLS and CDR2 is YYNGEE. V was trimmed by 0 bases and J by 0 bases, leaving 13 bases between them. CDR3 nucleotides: TGTGCCAGCAGCGTAGCTGGGCAGGGGAGCTCCTACGAGCAGTACTTC. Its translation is CASSVAGQGSSYEQYF.

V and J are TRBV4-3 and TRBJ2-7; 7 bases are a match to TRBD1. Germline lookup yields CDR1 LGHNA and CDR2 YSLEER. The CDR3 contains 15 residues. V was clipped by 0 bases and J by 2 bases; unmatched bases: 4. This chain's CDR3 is CASSQDKGTAYEQYF. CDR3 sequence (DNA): TGCGCCAGCAGCCAAGATAAAGGGACAGCCTACGAGCAGTACTTC.

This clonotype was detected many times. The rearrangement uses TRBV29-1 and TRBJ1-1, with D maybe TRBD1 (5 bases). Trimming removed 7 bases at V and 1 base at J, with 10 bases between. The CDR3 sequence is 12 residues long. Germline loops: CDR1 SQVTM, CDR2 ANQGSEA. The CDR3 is CSAGGRNTEAFF. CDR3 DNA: TGCAGCGCGGGGGGTAGGAACACTGAAGCTTTCTTT.

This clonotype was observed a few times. The CDR3 loop is CASSSIPPSSGPYTYEQYF. In DNA, the CDR3 is TGTGCCAGCAGTTCCATTCCCCCATCTTCCGGGCCCTACACCTACGAGCAGTACTTC. The chain links TRBV6-2 or TRBV6-3 to TRBJ2-7; no definite D call. Looked up from germline, CDR1 is MNHEY and CDR2 is SVGEGT. V was trimmed by 4 bases and J by 2 bases, leaving 27 bases between them. CDR3 length: 19 residues.

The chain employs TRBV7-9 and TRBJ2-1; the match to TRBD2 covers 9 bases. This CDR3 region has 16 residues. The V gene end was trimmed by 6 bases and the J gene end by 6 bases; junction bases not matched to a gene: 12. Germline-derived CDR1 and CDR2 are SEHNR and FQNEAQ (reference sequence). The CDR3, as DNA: TGTGCCAGCAGATCACCTTTAGCGGGAGTTTCCAATGAGCAGTTCTTC. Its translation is CASRSPLAGVSNEQFF.

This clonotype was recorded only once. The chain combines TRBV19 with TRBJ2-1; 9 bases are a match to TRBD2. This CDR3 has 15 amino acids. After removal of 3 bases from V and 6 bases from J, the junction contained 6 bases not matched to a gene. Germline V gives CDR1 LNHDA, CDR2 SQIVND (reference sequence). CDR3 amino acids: CASSMWLAGINEQFF. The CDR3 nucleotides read TGTGCCAGTAGTATGTGGCTAGCGGGGATCAATGAGCAGTTCTTC.

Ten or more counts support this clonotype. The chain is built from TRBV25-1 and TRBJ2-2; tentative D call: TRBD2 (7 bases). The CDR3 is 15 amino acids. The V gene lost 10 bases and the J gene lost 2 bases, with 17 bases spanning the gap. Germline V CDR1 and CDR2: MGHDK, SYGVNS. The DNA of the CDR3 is TGTGCCACCTTCGACGGGGGGCGAAACACCGGGGAGCTGTTTTTT. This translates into CATFDGGRNTGELFF.

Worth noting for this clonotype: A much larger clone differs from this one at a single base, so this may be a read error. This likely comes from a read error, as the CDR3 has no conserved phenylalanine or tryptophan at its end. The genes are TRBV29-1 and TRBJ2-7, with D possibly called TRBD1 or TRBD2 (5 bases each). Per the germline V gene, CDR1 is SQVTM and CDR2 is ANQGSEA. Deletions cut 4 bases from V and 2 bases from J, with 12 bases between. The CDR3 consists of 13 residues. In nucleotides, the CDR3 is TGCAGCGTTGTACACGGGGCCGCCTACGAGCAGTACTAC. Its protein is CSVVHGAAYEQYY.

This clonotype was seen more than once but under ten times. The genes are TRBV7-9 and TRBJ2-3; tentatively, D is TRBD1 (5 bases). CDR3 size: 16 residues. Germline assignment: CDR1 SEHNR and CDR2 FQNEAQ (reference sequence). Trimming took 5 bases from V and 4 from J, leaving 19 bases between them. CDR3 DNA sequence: TGTGCCAGCAGCGAACAGGTAGAGGCGAGCGCAGATACGCAGTATTTT. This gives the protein CASSEQVEASADTQYF.

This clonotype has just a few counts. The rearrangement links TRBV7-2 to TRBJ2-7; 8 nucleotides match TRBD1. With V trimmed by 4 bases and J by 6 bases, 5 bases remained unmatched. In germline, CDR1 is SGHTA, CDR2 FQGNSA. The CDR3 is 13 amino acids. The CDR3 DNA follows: TGTGCCAGCAGCTCTATGACAGGGGTCGAGCAGTACTTC. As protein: CASSSMTGVEQYF.

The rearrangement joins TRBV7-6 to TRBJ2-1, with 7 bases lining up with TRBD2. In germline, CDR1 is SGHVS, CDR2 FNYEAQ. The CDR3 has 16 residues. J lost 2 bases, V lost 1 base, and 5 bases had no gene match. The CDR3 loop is CASSLDSGVAYNEQFF. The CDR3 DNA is TGTGCCAGCAGCTTAGACAGCGGGGTCGCCTACAATGAGCAGTTCTTC.